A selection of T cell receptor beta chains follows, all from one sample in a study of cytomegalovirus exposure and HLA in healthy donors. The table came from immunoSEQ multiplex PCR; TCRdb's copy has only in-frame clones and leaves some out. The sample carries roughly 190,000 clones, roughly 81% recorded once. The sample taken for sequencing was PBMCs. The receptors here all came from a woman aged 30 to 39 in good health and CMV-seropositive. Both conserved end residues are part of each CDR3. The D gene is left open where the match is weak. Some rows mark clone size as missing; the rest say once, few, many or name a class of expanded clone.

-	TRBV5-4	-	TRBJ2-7	CASSFGGKRGEQYF	TGTGCCAGCAGCTTCGGCGGGAAACGGGGCGAGCAGTACTTC
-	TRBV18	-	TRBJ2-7	CASSLLSSYEQYF	TGTGCCAGCTCCCTCTTGAGCTCCTACGAGCAGTACTTC
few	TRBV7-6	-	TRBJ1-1	CASSLGQEAEAFF	TGTGCCAGCAGCTTAGGACAGGAGGCTGAAGCTTTCTTT
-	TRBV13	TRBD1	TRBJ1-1	CASSFQGDTEAFF	TGTGCCAGCAGCTTCCAGGGGGACACTGAAGCTTTCTTT
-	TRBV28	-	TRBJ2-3	CASSLLGSGTDTQYF	TGTGCCAGCAGCCTTCTAGGATCGGGCACAGATACGCAGTATTTT
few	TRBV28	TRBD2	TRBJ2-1	CASSSAGIYNEQFF	TGTGCCAGCAGTTCAGCGGGGATCTACAATGAGCAGTTCTTC
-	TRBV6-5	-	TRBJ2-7	CASSSWGSGTYEQYF	TGTGCCAGCAGCTCCTGGGGTAGCGGAACCTACGAGCAGTACTTC
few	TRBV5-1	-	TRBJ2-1	CASSLAGGGRYNEQFF	TGCGCCAGCAGCTTGGCCGGGGGCGGGAGATACAATGAGCAGTTCTTC
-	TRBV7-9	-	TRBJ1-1	CASSLPGTDSPFF	TGTGCCAGCAGCTTACCCGGGACTGATTCACCTTTCTTT
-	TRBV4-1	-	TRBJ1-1	CASSPPGGAEQEEAFF	TGCGCCAGCAGCCCCCCTGGGGGGGCTGAACAGGAAGAGGCTTTCTTT
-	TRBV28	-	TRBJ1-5	CASSFRGPFNQPQHF	TGTGCCAGCAGTTTTAGGGGCCCATTTAATCAGCCCCAGCATTTT
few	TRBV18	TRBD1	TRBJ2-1	CASSHRGPYNEQFF	TGTGCCAGCTCCCACAGGGGACCGTACAATGAGCAGTTCTTC
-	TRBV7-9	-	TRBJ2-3	CASSSRQGTDTQYF	TGTGCCAGCAGCTCCCGACAGGGCACAGATACGCAGTATTTT
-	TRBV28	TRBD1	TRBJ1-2	CASSLDRDGYTF	TGTGCCAGCAGTCTCGACAGGGATGGCTACACCTTC
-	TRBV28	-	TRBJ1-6	CASSLSSGGRNSPLHF	TGTGCCAGCAGTTTATCGTCGGGGGGGCGTAATTCACCCCTCCACTTT
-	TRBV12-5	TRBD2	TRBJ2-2	CASGSGAAGTNTGELFF	TGTGCTAGTGGTTCCGGGGCAGCGGGGACGAACACCGGGGAGCTGTTTTTT
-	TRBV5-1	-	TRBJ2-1	CASSLSGTGYNEQFF	TGCGCCAGCAGCTTGTCCGGGACTGGGTACAATGAGCAGTTCTTC
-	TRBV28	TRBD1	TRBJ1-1	CASKEGARHTEAFF	TGTGCCAGCAAAGAGGGGGCGCGGCACACTGAAGCTTTCTTT
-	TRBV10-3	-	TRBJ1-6	CAISETGNSPLHF	TGTGCCATCAGTGAGACGGGTAATTCACCCCTCCACTTT
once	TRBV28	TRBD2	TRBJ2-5	CASSRGTSGFQETQYF	TGTGCCAGCAGCCGCGGGACTAGCGGGTTTCAAGAGACCCAGTACTTC
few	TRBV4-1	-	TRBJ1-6	CASSQDQRSGFVTLHF	TGCGCCAGCAGCCAAGATCAGCGCAGCGGTTTTGTGACCCTCCACTTT
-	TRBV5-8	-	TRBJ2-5	CASSRQRRVHETQYF	TGTGCCAGCAGCCGACAGAGAAGGGTACACGAGACCCAGTACTTC
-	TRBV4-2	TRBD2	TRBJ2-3	CASSQDPGTSGRDAYF	TGTGCCAGCAGCCAAGACCCCGGGACTAGCGGGAGGGATGCTTATTTT
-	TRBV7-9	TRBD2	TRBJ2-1	CASSLAPSGRDEQFF	TGTGCCAGCAGCTTAGCCCCTAGCGGGAGGGATGAGCAGTTCTTC
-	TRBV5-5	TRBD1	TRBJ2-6	CASSLAGQGYPGANVLTF	TGTGCCAGCAGCTTAGCGGGACAGGGGTACCCTGGGGCCAACGTCCTGACTTTC
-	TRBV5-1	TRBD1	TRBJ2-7	CASSLRDRVYEQYF	TGCGCCAGCAGCTTGAGGGACAGAGTCTACGAGCAGTACTTC
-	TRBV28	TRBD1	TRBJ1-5	CASSPGQGGQPQHF	TGTGCCAGCAGTCCCGGACAGGGAGGCCAGCCCCAGCATTTT
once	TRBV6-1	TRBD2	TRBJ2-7	CASSEVSGTSGSLYEQYF	TGTGCCAGCAGTGAAGTCTCGGGGACTAGCGGGAGCCTCTACGAGCAGTACTTC
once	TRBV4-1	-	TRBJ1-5	CASSQDPLSQPQHF	TGCGCCAGCAGCCAAGATCCCCTAAGTCAGCCCCAGCATTTT
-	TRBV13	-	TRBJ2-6	CASSLGSGGPVGANVLTF	TGTGCCAGCAGCTTAGGAAGCGGAGGGCCCGTCGGGGCCAACGTCCTGACTTTC
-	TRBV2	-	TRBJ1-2	CASAPNYGYTF	TGTGCCAGTGCGCCTAACTATGGCTACACCTTC
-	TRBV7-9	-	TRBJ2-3	CSSSLRDSSTDTQYF	TGTTCCAGCAGCTTAAGGGACTCTAGCACAGATACGCAGTATTTT
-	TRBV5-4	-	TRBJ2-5	CASSVKGESYQETQYF	TGTGCCAGCAGCGTTAAAGGGGAATCGTACCAAGAGACCCAGTACTTC
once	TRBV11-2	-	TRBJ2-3	CASSSLGGLRTDTQYF	TGTGCCAGCAGCTCCCTGGGGGGATTAAGAACAGATACGCAGTATTTT
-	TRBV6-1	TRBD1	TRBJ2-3	CASSANRGASTDTQYF	TGTGCCAGCAGTGCCAACAGGGGGGCTAGCACAGATACGCAGTATTTT
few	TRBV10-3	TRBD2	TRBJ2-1	CAISESASGKNEQFF	TGTGCCATCAGTGAGTCAGCTAGCGGGAAAAATGAGCAGTTCTTC
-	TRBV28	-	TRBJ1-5	CASRSGGFVPQHF	TGTGCCAGCAGGTCCGGGGGATTTGTGCCCCAGCATTTT